The 20 T cell receptor beta chains below all came from one sample that was sequenced in a study of control samples from healthy donors and cancer patients. Profiled with immunoSEQ multiplex PCR; TCRdb holds only in-frame clones, not every one. The table shows around 130,000 clones, with around 96% occurring only once. Material for sequencing was blood. The receptor source for this set is a man aged 25 to 40 in good health.

This clone was counted a single time. The CDR3 loop is CASSIKGDTEAFF. CDR3 coding DNA: TGTGCCAGCAGCATCAAGGGGGACACTGAAGCTTTCTTT. The chain carries TRBV7-2 and TRBJ1-1; a weak D match, TRBD1 (6 bases). Trimming removed 5 bases at V and 3 bases at J, with 10 bases between. The CDR3 extends over 13 amino acids. Germline-derived CDR1 and CDR2 are SGHTA and FQGNSA.

Worth noting for this clone: Within the sample, other DNA sequences also encode this same CDR3. The chain joins TRBV30 to TRBJ2-3; D is perhaps TRBD2 (5 bases). The V gene's germline CDR1 is GTSNPN and CDR2 SVGIG (reference sequence). This CDR3 has 10 residues. V was shortened by 5 bases and J by 5 bases, with 5 bases between the two germline ends. Written as DNA, the CDR3 is TGTGCCTGGGGACTAGATACGCAGTATTTT. It encodes CAWGLDTQYF.

The V gene is TRBV7-2, the J gene TRBJ1-1, with D possibly matching TRBD1 (6 bases). There are 15 residues in the CDR3. Germline V gives CDR1 SGHTA, CDR2 FQGNSA. The germline V and J ends were trimmed by 5 bases and 6 bases, with 19 bases remaining between them. CDR3 DNA: TGTGCCAGCAGCCCAGACAGGTTGAGCACCGCTGAAGCTTTCTTT. Translating it yields CASSPDRLSTAEAFF.

The rearrangement links TRBV9 to TRBJ1-5; tentatively, D is TRBD1 (5 bases). The CDR3 has 14 residues. The germline gives CDR1 SGDLS, CDR2 YYNGEE. V lost 4 bases and J lost 2, with 10 bases in between. Here the CDR3 reads CASSPQGGNQPQHF. CDR3 sequence (DNA): TGTGCCAGCAGCCCCCAGGGCGGCAATCAGCCCCAGCATTTT.

The gene calls are TRBV9 and TRBJ1-3; D gene unclear. V was pared by 1 base and J by 4 bases, with 12 bases between. The CDR3 runs to 15 residues. Germline V CDR1 and CDR2: SGDLS, YYNGEE. In nucleotides, the CDR3 is TGTGCCAGCAGCGTATCATCCGGGGTAGGAAACACCATATATTTT. This encodes CASSVSSGVGNTIYF.

This rearrangement joins TRBV27 to TRBJ2-7; possibly TRBD2 for D (6 bases). Germline-derived CDR1 and CDR2 are MNHEY and SMNVEV (reference sequence). CDR3 length: 14 residues. Trimming took 3 bases from V and 2 from J, leaving 11 bases between them. The CDR3: CASSFRGGTYEQYF. The DNA for the CDR3 is TGTGCCAGCAGTTTCCGGGGCGGGACCTACGAGCAGTACTTC.

This chain joins TRBV5-4 and TRBJ2-3; D unclear. Germline V gene lookup returns CDR1 SGHNT and CDR2 YYREEE (reference sequence). The V end was cut by 0 bases, the J end by 5 bases, with 19 bases between. CDR3 length: 17 amino acids. The CDR3 loop reads CASSLAQRRTLGDTQYF. CDR3 coding DNA: TGTGCCAGCAGCTTGGCCCAGCGCCGAACCCTCGGAGATACGCAGTATTTT.

This rearrangement joins TRBV12-3 or TRBV12-4 to TRBJ2-7; TRBD2 might be the D (5 bases). V gave up 3 bases and J gave up 1 base, with 7 bases separating them. The CDR3 length is 13 residues. The CDR3 coding sequence is TGTGCCAGCAGTTTGAGGGAGTCCTACGAGCAGTACTTC. It specifies CASSLRESYEQYF.

The rearrangement uses TRBV19 and TRBJ2-7; 7 bases fit TRBD1. J lost 0 bases, V lost 6 bases, and 5 bases had no gene match. Germline CDR1 reads LNHDA; CDR2 reads SQIVND (reference sequence). The CDR3 is made up of 14 amino acids. The CDR3 DNA is TGTGCCAGTAGAGCGACAGGGAGCTCCTACGAGCAGTACTTC. It translates to CASRATGSSYEQYF.

The chain has TRBV6-2 or TRBV6-3 and TRBJ2-7; a possible D gene is TRBD2 (5 bases). Trimming shortened V by 4 bases and J by 1 base, and 14 bases separated the two germline ends. Germline V gives CDR1 MNHEY, CDR2 SVGEGT. This CDR3 is 15 amino acids long. Written as DNA, the CDR3 is TGTGCCAGCAGTTGGCCGCGGGCGGAGTCCTACGAGCAGTACTTC. Its protein product is CASSWPRAESYEQYF.

The genes are TRBV7-9 and TRBJ2-5; TRBD2 might be the D (5 bases). The germline V gene encodes CDR1 SEHNR and CDR2 FQNEAQ (reference sequence). Trimming shortened V by 3 bases and J by 4 bases, and 15 bases separated the two germline ends. CDR3 length: 15 amino acids. The CDR3 region is CASSFGLLEGETQYF. CDR3 DNA sequence: TGTGCCAGCAGCTTCGGGCTCTTAGAGGGAGAGACCCAGTACTTC.

The rearrangement joins TRBV4-1 to TRBJ1-6; 8 nucleotides match TRBD1. The CDR3 loop spans 16 amino acids. The V gene end was trimmed by 4 bases and the J gene end by 8 bases; junction bases not matched to a gene: 10. From germline, CDR1 is MGHRA and CDR2 YSYEKL. The CDR3 here is CASSPGQGPFYSPLHF. CDR3 in DNA: TGCGCCAGCAGCCCCGGACAGGGCCCATTTTATTCACCCCTCCACTTT.

The CDR3 coding sequence is TGTGCCAGTAGAAACCCGGGACAGGCCAACTATGGCTACACCTTC. Translated: CASRNPGQANYGYTF. The V and J genes are TRBV19 and TRBJ1-2; 8 bases agree with TRBD1. Trimming removed 6 bases from V and 2 bases from J; junction bases left unmatched: 8. This CDR3 comprises 15 residues. In germline, CDR1 is LNHDA, CDR2 SQIVND (reference sequence).

V usage is TRBV19 and J usage is TRBJ1-2, with D unresolved. Germline loops: CDR1 LNHDA, CDR2 SQIVND (reference sequence). This CDR3 has 13 residues. V shed 0 bases and J shed 3 bases, with 5 bases lying between them. DNA of the CDR3: TGTGCCAGTAGTATAGATGGTTACTATGGCTACACCTTC. Translating it yields CASSIDGYYGYTF.

In nucleotides, the CDR3 is TGTGCCAGCTCACCATCTCAGGGGGCAGCGAACACTGAAGCTTTCTTT. Translated: CASSPSQGAANTEAFF. The V call is TRBV18, the J call TRBJ1-1; 8 bases map to TRBD1. Germline-derived CDR1 and CDR2 are KGHSH and LQKENI. The CDR3 runs to 16 residues. The trim removed 2 bases at V and 1 base at J, leaving 6 bases unmatched.

V usage is TRBV9 and J usage is TRBJ2-1; a possible D gene is TRBD2 (6 bases). V shed 0 bases and J shed 0 bases, with 10 bases lying between them. CDR3 length: 16 residues. Germline CDR1 reads SGDLS; CDR2 reads YYNGEE. CDR3 sequence: CASSVGGVGSYNEQFF. The CDR3, as DNA: TGTGCCAGCAGCGTAGGCGGGGTTGGCTCCTACAATGAGCAGTTCTTC.

The chain recombines TRBV9 with TRBJ2-2, with D uncertain. Trimming removed 2 bases from V and 2 bases from J, with 7 bases in between. Germline values: CDR1 SGDLS, CDR2 YYNGEE. There are 14 residues in the CDR3. For the CDR3, the DNA is TGTGCCAGCAGCGTGGAGCTTAACACCGGGGAGCTGTTTTTT. This gives the protein CASSVELNTGELFF.

The chain is built from TRBV18 and TRBJ1-1; no clear D. The CDR3 contains 14 residues. Trimming shortened V by 4 bases and J by 2 bases, and 11 bases separated the two germline ends. The germline CDR1 and CDR2 sequences are KGHSH and LQKENI. CDR3 loop: CASSLAQLNTEAFF. In DNA, the CDR3 is TGTGCCAGCTCACTAGCGCAGCTCAACACTGAAGCTTTCTTT.

The chain joins TRBV6-2 or TRBV6-3 to TRBJ2-2; 8 nucleotides agree with TRBD2. CDR3 length: 17 residues. Trimming took 2 bases from V and 3 from J; bases not matched to a gene: 8. Germline assignment: CDR1 MNHEY and CDR2 SVGEGT. CDR3 loop: CASSYPRAGVDTGELFF. The CDR3 nucleotides read TGTGCCAGCAGTTACCCTCGAGCGGGGGTGGACACCGGGGAGCTGTTTTTT.

The chain has TRBV10-2 and TRBJ1-1; tentative D call: TRBD1 (5 bases). Germline lookup yields CDR1 WSHSY and CDR2 SAAADI. V was pared by 3 bases and J by 11 bases, with 13 bases between. CDR3 size: 12 residues. The CDR3 loop is CASSEGASLAFF. The CDR3 coding sequence is TGCGCCAGCAGTGAAGGGGCCTCGTTGGCTTTCTTT.